This T cell receptor (beta chain) comes out of a study of CD8 T cells in ankylosing spondylitis. General study points: Relatively scarce in peripheral blood, disease-linked clones were CD8+.

Each CDR3 protein gets one entry after TCRdb re-called the 5' RACE reads with MiXCR. This table has about 42,000 distinct CDR3 sequences, 4% appearing once. V was trimmed by 0 bases and J by 8 bases, leaving 8 bases between them. CDR3 length: 12 residues. Germline CDR1 SGDLS, CDR2 YYNGEE. This clonotype ranks as medium-sized. Antigen specificity is unknown. Material for sequencing was blood, either unsorted or a sorted T cell fraction (not recorded which). The rearrangement links TRBV9 to TRBJ1-2; D gene unclear. The sequence came from a female donor with ankylosing spondylitis or in good health (not recorded which). The CDR3 sequence: CASSVDGGGYTF. The DNA of the CDR3 is TGTGCCAGCAGCGTAGATGGTGGAGGCTACACCTTC.